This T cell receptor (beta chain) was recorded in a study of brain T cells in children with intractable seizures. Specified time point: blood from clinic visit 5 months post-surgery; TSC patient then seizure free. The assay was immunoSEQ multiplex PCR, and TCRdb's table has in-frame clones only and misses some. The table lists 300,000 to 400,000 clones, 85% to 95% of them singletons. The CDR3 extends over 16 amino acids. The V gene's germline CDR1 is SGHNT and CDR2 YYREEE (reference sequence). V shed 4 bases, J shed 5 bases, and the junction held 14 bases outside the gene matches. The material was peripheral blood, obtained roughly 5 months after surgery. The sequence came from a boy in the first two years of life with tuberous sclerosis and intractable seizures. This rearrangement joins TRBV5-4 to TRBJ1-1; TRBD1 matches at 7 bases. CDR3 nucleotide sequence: TGTGCCAGCAGCGCCCCCACAGACAGGGTGGGGACTGAAGCTTTCTTT. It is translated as CASSAPTDRVGTEAFF.